Listed here are 25 T cell receptor beta chains from one sample, sequenced in a study of blood T cell repertoires in COVID-19. This table comes from immunoSEQ multiplex PCR, and its TCRdb copy is limited to in-frame clones, with some not included. The sample has around 160,000 clones, approximately 80% seen once; the top ten hold around 5.9%. The sequenced sample was PBMCs or T cells enriched from blood (not recorded which). The receptors here all came from a middle-aged man who had recovered from COVID-19.

The sample holds one count of this clone. The chain is built from TRBV18 and TRBJ2-2; D uncertain. V shed 0 bases and J shed 6 bases, with 8 bases lying between them. The CDR3 length is 14 residues. CDR1 KGHSH and CDR2 LQKENI come from the germline V gene. CDR3 DNA sequence: TGTGCCAGCTCACCACCCCTACGGGCCGGGGAGCTGTTTTTT. Translation gives CASSPPLRAGELFF.

The V call is TRBV9, the J call TRBJ1-1; 9 nucleotides agree with TRBD1. J gave up 1 base and V 2 bases, and 12 bases lay outside the gene matches. The CDR3 consists of 18 residues. In germline, CDR1 is SGDLS, CDR2 YYNGEE. This chain's CDR3 is CASSVSSGTGRRNTEAFF. CDR3 bases: TGTGCCAGCAGCGTCTCCTCCGGGACAGGGAGGAGGAACACTGAAGCTTTCTTT.

This chain uses TRBV5-1 with TRBJ1-2; D is uncertain. V lost 7 bases and J 4 bases, leaving 14 bases between the germline ends. The CDR3 runs 13 residues. CDR1 is SGHRS and CDR2 is YFSETQ in the germline V gene. The CDR3 here is CASGAQDFYGYTF. The DNA of the CDR3 is TGCGCCAGCGGTGCGCAGGATTTCTATGGCTACACCTTC.

The chain combines TRBV5-4 with TRBJ1-2; D gene unclear. Trimming took off 2 bases at V and 2 bases at J, with 19 bases between the two ends. The CDR3 contains 17 residues. Germline V CDR1 and CDR2: SGHNT, YYREEE (reference sequence). As DNA, the CDR3 is TGTGCCAGCAGCTTCCTCATTAGAGGGCCCAAAAACTATGGCTACACCTTC. Protein product: CASSFLIRGPKNYGYTF.

V usage is TRBV6-7 and J usage is TRBJ2-1; the match to TRBD2 covers 11 bases. TRBV6-7 is an open reading frame, and its role is uncertain. V shed 5 bases, J shed 4 bases, and the junction held 13 bases outside the gene matches. This CDR3 is built from 18 residues. CDR3: CASSHNHKLAGVYNEQFF. CDR3 nucleotide sequence: TGTGCCAGCAGTCACAACCATAAACTAGCGGGGGTGTACAATGAGCAGTTCTTC.

This chain links TRBV20-1 with TRBJ2-3; weak D call: TRBD2 (5 bases). Germline V lookup: CDR1 DFQATT, CDR2 SNEGSKA (reference sequence). The CDR3 totals 11 residues. The V gene lost 1 base and the J gene lost 10 bases, with 9 bases spanning the gap. The DNA for the CDR3 is TGCAGTGCTAGAGTAGCGCGGCCGCAGTATTTT. The encoded protein is CSARVARPQYF.

The rearrangement uses TRBV19 and TRBJ1-5; perhaps TRBD1 as D (6 bases). Trimming pared 7 bases from V and 2 bases from J, leaving 18 bases between. This CDR3 is 16 amino acids long. Germline V CDR1 and CDR2: LNHDA, SQIVND (reference sequence). The CDR3 loop is CASKALRGQGNQPQHF. The DNA of the CDR3 is TGTGCCAGTAAGGCCCTCAGGGGTCAGGGCAATCAGCCCCAGCATTTT. The full variable domain, rest sourced from reference TRBV19 and TRBJ1-5, is DGGITQSPKYLFRKEGQNVTLSCEQNLNHDAMYWYRQDPGQGLRLIYYSQIVNDFQKGDIAEGYSVSREKKESFPLTVTSAQKNPTAFYLCASKALRGQGNQPQHFGDGTRLSIL.

The chain combines TRBV29-1 with TRBJ1-3; D ambiguous. CDR1 SQVTM and CDR2 ANQGSEA come from the germline V gene. The ends were cut back, 7 bases at V and 0 bases at J, with 10 bases in the middle. The CDR3 contains 13 residues. CDR3 loop: CSATTGSGNTIYF. In nucleotides, the CDR3 is TGCAGCGCCACTACTGGCTCTGGAAACACCATATATTTT. Using reference TRBV29-1 and TRBJ1-3 for the parts outside the CDR3, the full variable domain is SAVISQKPSRDICQRGTSLTIQCQVDSQVTMMFWYRQQPGQSLTLIATANQGSEATYESGFVIDKFPISRPNLTFSTLTVSNMSPEDSSIYLCSATTGSGNTIYFGEGSWLTVV.

A remark on this clone: The sample holds other DNA sequences that translate to the same CDR3. The chain joins TRBV7-2 to TRBJ2-5, with TRBD2 matching 14 bases. V shed 4 bases, J shed 5 bases, and the junction held 3 bases outside the gene matches. The CDR3 sequence is 15 residues long. Looked up from germline, CDR1 is SGHTA and CDR2 is FQGNSA. The CDR3, as DNA: TGTGCCAGCAGCTCCCGGACTAGCGGGGGGGAGACCCAGTACTTC. The encoded protein is CASSSRTSGGETQYF.

The chain joins TRBV5-1 to TRBJ1-4, with D possibly matching TRBD1 (5 bases). The germline V and J ends were trimmed by 1 base and 4 bases, with 11 bases remaining between them. This CDR3 contains 15 residues. The germline V gene has CDR1 SGHRS and CDR2 YFSETQ. The DNA for the CDR3 is TGCGCCAGCAGCTTGCCCGACAGCCTTAATGAAAAACTGTTTTTT. It is translated as CASSLPDSLNEKLFF.

This rearrangement joins TRBV29-1 to TRBJ2-7; D is possibly TRBD2 (6 bases). The CDR3 sequence is 13 residues long. Trimming took 6 bases from V and 11 from J, leaving 23 bases between them. Germline CDR1 is SQVTM and CDR2 is ANQGSEA. For the CDR3, the DNA is TGCAGCGTCCGAGTAGGGGAGGACGGCGGTGAGTACGTC. This translates into CSVRVGEDGGEYV.

The J gene is TRBJ2-3, the V gene TRBV2; 15 bases align to TRBD2. CDR3 size: 17 residues. V trimming: 6 bases; J trimming: 2 bases; junction bases outside the gene matches: 6. CDR1 and CDR2 (germline): SNHLY, FYNNEI. CDR3 amino acids: CASRRWTSGGDTDTQYF. Written as DNA, the CDR3 is TGTGCCAGCAGACGGTGGACTAGCGGGGGGGACACAGATACGCAGTATTTT.

The J gene is TRBJ1-2, the V gene TRBV3-1 (or the pseudogene TRBV3-2), with D possibly TRBD1 on 6 matching bases. CDR1 and CDR2 (germline): LGHDT, YNNKEL (reference sequence). The CDR3 runs 14 residues. V lost 0 bases, J lost 7 bases, and 12 bases lay in between. The CDR3 protein is CASSQDQGGAGYTF. For the CDR3, the DNA is TGTGCCAGCAGCCAAGACCAAGGGGGGGCTGGCTACACCTTC.

This clone has just one count. This chain links TRBV7-2 with TRBJ2-1; the D gene is possibly TRBD1 (6 bases). The germline CDR1 and CDR2 sequences are SGHTA and FQGNSA. The CDR3 spans 15 residues. Trimming cost V 0 bases and J 9 bases, with 15 bases left between them. CDR3 bases: TGTGCCAGCAGCTTAGCGGGGGCCGATATCGGTGAGCAGTTCTTC. Translation: CASSLAGADIGEQFF.

V is TRBV13 and J is TRBJ1-2, with 8 bases fitting TRBD1. The CDR3 extends over 13 amino acids. CDR1 and CDR2 (germline): PRHDT, FYEKMQ (reference sequence). V dropped 6 bases and J dropped 4; count of bases not matched to a gene: 4. CDR3 nucleotide sequence: TGTGCCAGCAGTTCCACAGGGGGCTATGGCTACACCTTC. It codes for CASSSTGGYGYTF.

J is TRBJ1-2 and V is TRBV7-8, with 9 positions matching TRBD1. The germline V gene encodes CDR1 SGHVS and CDR2 FQNEAQ. V trimming: 7 bases; J trimming: 8 bases; junction bases outside the gene matches: 11. The CDR3 totals 14 residues. The CDR3 here is CASIKGDRVVGYTF. The DNA of the CDR3 is TGTGCCAGCATCAAAGGGGACAGGGTGGTCGGCTACACCTTC.

The V gene is TRBV19, the J gene TRBJ2-6; a weak D match, TRBD1 (6 bases). This CDR3 has 16 amino acids. Germline loops: CDR1 LNHDA, CDR2 SQIVND (reference sequence). Trimming shortened V by 4 bases and J by 1 base, and 11 bases separated the two germline ends. CDR3 DNA: TGTGCCAGTAGTAGTGCAGGGGTTTCTGGGGCCAACGTCCTGACTTTC. Its translation: CASSSAGVSGANVLTF.

V gene TRBV18 combines with J gene TRBJ1-1, with a tentative D call TRBD1 (5 bases). This CDR3 is built from 13 residues. V dropped 8 bases and J dropped 3 bases, with 13 bases sitting between them. The germline V gene encodes CDR1 KGHSH and CDR2 LQKENI. CDR3 residues: CASAVGGDTEAFF. Written as DNA, the CDR3 is TGTGCCAGCGCCGTGGGGGGGGACACTGAAGCTTTCTTT. The variable domain in full, completed from reference TRBV18 and TRBJ1-1, reads NAGVMQNPRHLVRRRGQEARLRCSPMKGHSHVYWYRQLPEEGLKFMVYLQKENIIDESGMPKERFSAEFPKEGPSILRIQQVVRGDSAAYFCASAVGGDTEAFFGQGTRLTVV.

V gene TRBV11-3 combines with J gene TRBJ2-1; 12 bases align to TRBD1. With V trimmed by 5 bases and J by 0 bases, 5 bases remained unmatched. This CDR3 has 17 residues. Germline V CDR1 and CDR2: SGHNT, YENEEA. Here the CDR3 reads CASSRDRGRASYNEQFF. As DNA, the CDR3 is TGTGCCAGCAGCCGGGACAGGGGGCGGGCCTCCTACAATGAGCAGTTCTTC. The whole variable domain, filled in from reference TRBV11-3 and TRBJ2-1, reads EAGVVQSPRYKIIEKKQPVAFWCNPISGHNTLYWYLQNLGQGPELLIRYENEEAVDDSQLPKDRFSAERLKGVDSTLKIQPAELGDSAVYLCASSRDRGRASYNEQFFGPGTRLTVL.

The V call is TRBV19, the J call TRBJ1-1, with D uncertain. CDR3 size: 14 residues. The germline V and J ends were trimmed by 6 bases and 5 bases, with 16 bases remaining between them. Germline CDR1 is LNHDA and CDR2 is SQIVND (reference sequence). This CDR3 is CASRFRRSVTEAFF. CDR3 DNA sequence: TGTGCCAGTAGATTCCGGAGGTCCGTAACTGAAGCTTTCTTT.

This chain links TRBV10-2 with TRBJ2-1; TRBD2 matches at 10 bases. CDR3 length equals 15 residues. Per germline, CDR1 WSHSY and CDR2 SAAADI. V shed 6 bases and J 4 bases; nucleotides not matched to a gene: 6. This CDR3 is CASRDRAGGYNEQFF. The CDR3 coding sequence is TGCGCCAGCAGGGATAGAGCGGGGGGGTACAATGAGCAGTTCTTC.

The chain combines TRBV30 with TRBJ1-1; D perhaps matches TRBD1 (5 bases). This CDR3 is 13 amino acids long. With 2 bases removed from V and 4 bases from J, the gap between germline ends came to 11 bases. Germline CDR1 GTSNPN, CDR2 SVGIG (reference sequence). CDR3 bases: TGTGCCTGGAGTTCAGGGAAGTCCACTGAAGCTTTCTTT. It specifies CAWSSGKSTEAFF.

V is TRBV19 and J is TRBJ2-1, with TRBD2 as a possible D gene (6 bases). The CDR3 loop spans 17 amino acids. Germline values: CDR1 LNHDA, CDR2 SQIVND (reference sequence). V was cut by 3 bases and J by 5 bases, with 20 bases left in between. The CDR3 reads CASSMDRGTGLNNEQFF. Written as DNA, the CDR3 is TGTGCCAGTAGTATGGATCGGGGGACTGGGTTAAACAATGAGCAGTTCTTC.

This chain uses TRBV29-1 with TRBJ2-3; 9 bases are shared with TRBD1. Germline V gives CDR1 SQVTM, CDR2 ANQGSEA. The CDR3 runs 12 residues. J lost 3 bases, V lost 8 bases, and 3 bases had no gene match. This chain's CDR3 is CSSGQGTDTQYF. In DNA, the CDR3 is TGCAGCTCGGGACAGGGAACAGATACGCAGTATTTT.

V and J are TRBV7-9 and TRBJ1-2; 9 bases are a match to TRBD1. The junction had 9 bases not matched to a gene; V was cut back by 1 base and J by 0 bases. The length of the CDR3 is 18 residues. Looked up from germline, CDR1 is SEHNR and CDR2 is FQNEAQ (reference sequence). CDR3 in amino acids: CASSLVAGQGPSNYGYTF. The CDR3 coding sequence is TGTGCCAGCAGCTTAGTGGCGGGACAGGGACCTTCTAACTATGGCTACACCTTC.